This TCR beta chain was recorded in a study of shared clonotypes between healthy human individuals (dated by TCRdb to 2019 to 2021). Regarding the study in general: A few men and a couple of women, aged 18 to 49 years, made up the cohort. For each donor, three plates each were used for CD4 naive and CD4 memory, two plates were used for CD8 naive, and one plate was used for CD8 memory. The study deeply sequenced blood TCR repertoires of about five healthy adults to estimate repertoire size and the extent of clonotype sharing between individuals. Different laboratories and diverse techniques were used to prepare libraries and sequence TCR repertoires, to increase sequencing depth and limit assay-specific biases. Between about 0.85 and 10 billion PBMCs per donor were obtained by leukapheresis. Study-wide findings and limitations: The small number of donors limited the genetic and exposure-history diversity represented. Higher generation probabilities were observed for clonotypes shared by all four sorted-subset donors than for non-shared clonotypes. Sharing across four donors was observed for 5% to 6.5% of naive CD4, over 3% of naive CD8, over 2% of memory CD4, and about 0.38% of memory CD8 clonotypes. Based on pairwise subsampling, the degree of clonotype sharing among donors was expected to be affected by sequencing depth. Even with the large sequencing depth, rarefaction of the sorted-subset datasets indicated that sequencing was incomplete. Only blood was sampled, and tissue TCR repertoires likely differ from those in blood. Naive subsets generally had larger estimated clonotype richness than memory subsets.

In regard to this clone: No antigen is known for it. Base qualities are not at hand, and no much larger clone is one base apart.

TCR CDR3 regions were amplified from genomic DNA by multiplex PCR using the deep immunoSEQ assay. Genomic DNA extracted from each cell subset was distributed evenly over all wells of several immunoSEQ 96-well plates, and each plate served as one replicate. Each replicate PCR for sorted subsets received about 200 ng genomic DNA, equal to about 30,000 T cell genomes. Purified libraries were quantified with a Qubit 3.0 fluorometer, sized on a Bioanalyzer 2100, and re-quantified with the KAPA Library Quantification kit. A separate single-read 150-cycle Illumina NextSeq 550 flow cell was used to sequence each immunoSEQ 96-well plate. In the source study's methods: The immunoSEQ output contained only junctional sequences without quality scores, so filtering could not match that applied to full-length reads. To assign V/J genes and CDR3, sequences were annotated using PyIR, a Python wrapper for IgBLAST v1.9, with IMGT germline references. Reads were removed for weak V/J assignments (E-value above 1e-6), missing CDR3, stop codons, out-of-frame junctions, or ambiguous translated residues. A V3J clonotype was defined by an identical inferred V gene, J gene, and CDR3 amino acid sequence. Percentage overlap between repertoires was computed as shared unique clonotypes divided by the size of the smaller repertoire. Richness of each repertoire was evaluated using RTK rarefaction, the Chao1 estimator, and Recon v2.1 estimates of unobserved clonotypes. Generation probabilities for all TCRbeta clonotypes obtained by the gDNA method from several donors were computed using OLGA. TCRdb holds this immuneACCESS table with in-frame rearrangements only. Some clones are missing; in checked studies, unresolved V genes explain under half, and the rest has no known cause. V and J calls plus clone size are reproduced from that table; the DNA served to infer D and trimming. This sample holds about 2 million clones; approximately 94% were observed only once. The top ten clonotypes cover more than 0.9% of the sample.

V is cut back by 4 bases and J by 3 bases, with 15 bases in the junction unmatched. The cysteine opens and the phenylalanine closes a CDR3 of 19 amino acids. The CDR3 DNA has 57 bases and is translated from base 1. Reading the germline V gene gives CDR1 SGHAT and CDR2 FQNNGV. CD8 naive samples consisted of CD45RO-negative cells that were positively selected for CCR7, yielding a CD45RA+CCR7+ population without TemRA cells. The donors were healthy, HIV-negative adults who had no recently reported acute infections or vaccinations. Every donor was a Caucasian adult living in Nashville, Tennessee, USA. After blood collection by leukapheresis, PBMCs were isolated using Ficoll-Histopaque density gradient centrifugation and then cryopreserved in the vapor phase of liquid nitrogen. Purity and quantity of every magnetically sorted T cell population were checked by analytical flow cytometry. From each sorted fraction, genomic DNA was isolated and quantified by UV absorbance on a Nanodrop 2000c.

The clonotype was recovered from a man aged 18 to 30 in good health. Sequenced material: naive CD8+ T cells sorted from blood. According to the study, the label for this sample's cell subset or site signals: CD45RA+CCR7+. This chain is built from TRBV11-2 and TRBJ2-6; TRBD1 matches 7 bases in the middle. The DNA sequence reads TGTGCCAGCAGCTGGATGGCCTCGGGACAGCCCATTGGGGCCAACGTCCTGACTTTC. Translated, this is CASSWMASGQPIGANVLTF.